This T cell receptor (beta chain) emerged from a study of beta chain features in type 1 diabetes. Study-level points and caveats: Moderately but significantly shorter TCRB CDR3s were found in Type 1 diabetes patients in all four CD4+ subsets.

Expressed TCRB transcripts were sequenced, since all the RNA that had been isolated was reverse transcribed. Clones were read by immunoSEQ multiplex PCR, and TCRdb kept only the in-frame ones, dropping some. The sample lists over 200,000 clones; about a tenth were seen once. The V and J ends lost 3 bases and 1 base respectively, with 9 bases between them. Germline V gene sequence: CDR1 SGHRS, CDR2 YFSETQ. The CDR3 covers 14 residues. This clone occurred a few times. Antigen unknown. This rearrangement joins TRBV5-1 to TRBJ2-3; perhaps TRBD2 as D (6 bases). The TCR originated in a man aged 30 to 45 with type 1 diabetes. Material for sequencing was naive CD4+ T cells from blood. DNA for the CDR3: TGCGCCAGCAGCTGGGGGGACGGCACAGATACGCAGTATTTT. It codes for CASSWGDGTDTQYF.